This T cell receptor (beta chain) was sequenced in a study of blood T cell repertoires in COVID-19. Across the whole study: COVID-19 samples from acute and convalescent phases originated in the United States, Italy and Spain. Sources were T cells, B-cell-depleted T cells, or PBMCs; the material itself was cDNA or gDNA.

Methods used by the authors: Scientists estimated how many nucleated cells there were by amplifying reference gene primers. Repertoires were generated with immunoSEQ multiplex PCR, while TCRdb's copy carries only in-frame clones and drops some. The V and J calls and clone size are taken from that table; D and trimming were inferred from the DNA. The data contain more than 65,000 clones, roughly 87% of them singletons. This CDR3 region has 14 residues. In germline, CDR1 is ENHRY, CDR2 SYGVKD. Trimming shortened V by 0 bases and J by 7 bases, and 9 bases separated the two germline ends. This clone was seen a handful of times.

Sequenced material: peripheral blood. The V gene is TRBV10-3, the J gene TRBJ1-4, with TRBD1 as a possible D gene (6 bases). The clonotype comes from a man aged 45-65 years with acute or convalescent COVID-19. CDR3 region: CAISESRGGEKLFF. The CDR3 region has the DNA TGTGCCATCAGTGAGTCGAGGGGGGGTGAAAAACTGTTTTTT.